This T cell receptor beta chain was recorded in a study of breast tumors, draining lymph nodes, adjacent tissues. On this clonotype itself: Its specificity is unknown. This is likely a read error, given that the CDR3 carries no conserved phenylalanine or tryptophan at its end. No DNA is shown, since the ends of the CDR3 on it are uncertain; the CDR3 is the one TCRdb lists.

TCRdb itself ran the multiplex PCR reads through MiXCR, one entry per CDR3 protein. Here the sample spans 250,000 or so distinct CDR3 sequences, more than 30% being singletons. Study findings and constraints: Tumor repertoires ranked between lymph nodes and nontumor tissue in diversity, with V and J gene preferences. Tumor T cell lymph node origin was a supported hypothesis, not proven.

The lymph nodes were axillary draining lymph nodes from breast cancer patients. Germline values: CDR1 DFQATT, CDR2 SNEGSKA (reference sequence). The CDR3 has 17 residues if both end residues are counted. Sequencing was carried out using axillary lymph node tissue. The sequence derives from a female donor with breast cancer. Some clones in this sample may be carry-over from other donors' samples. The chain employs TRBV20-1 and TRBJ2-7; TRBD2 was called by the table and not checked on the DNA. The CDR3 protein is CSASVPGLAGMPYERYS.